In its sample, the clone carrying this T cell receptor beta chain was seen once. This specimen belongs to a study of cytomegalovirus exposure and HLA in healthy donors. Vbeta (60) and Jbeta (13) primers were used in the PCR. Data came from immunoSEQ multiplex PCR; TCRdb stores just in-frame clones and leaves some out. The sample carries some 29,000 clones, 35% to 50% recorded once. Germline loops: CDR1 DFQATT, CDR2 SNEGSKA (reference sequence). V was clipped by 6 bases and J by 9 bases, with 12 bases between them. This CDR3 has 11 amino acids. This sequence was found in a woman in her fifties or sixties in good health and CMV-seronegative. The specimen sequenced was PBMCs. The rearrangement joins TRBV20-1 to TRBJ2-1, with a possible D match to TRBD1 (5 bases). The DNA for the CDR3 is TGCAGTGCCCAAATACAGGCTGAGCAGTTCTTC. It encodes CSAQIQAEQFF.